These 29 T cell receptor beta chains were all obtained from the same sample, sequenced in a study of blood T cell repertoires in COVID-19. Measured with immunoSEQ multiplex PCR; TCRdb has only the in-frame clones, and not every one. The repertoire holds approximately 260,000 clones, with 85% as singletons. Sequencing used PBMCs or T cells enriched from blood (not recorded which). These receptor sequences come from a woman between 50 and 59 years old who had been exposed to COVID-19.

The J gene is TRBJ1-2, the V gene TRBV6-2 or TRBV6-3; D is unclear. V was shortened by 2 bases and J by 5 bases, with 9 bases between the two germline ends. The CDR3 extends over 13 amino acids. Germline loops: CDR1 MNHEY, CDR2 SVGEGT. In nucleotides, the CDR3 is TGTGCCAGCAGTTACAAGCCCTCGTATGGCTACACCTTC. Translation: CASSYKPSYGYTF.

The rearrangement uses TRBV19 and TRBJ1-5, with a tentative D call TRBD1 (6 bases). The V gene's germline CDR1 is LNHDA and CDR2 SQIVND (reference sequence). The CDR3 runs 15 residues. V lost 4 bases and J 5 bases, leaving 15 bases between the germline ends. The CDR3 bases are TGTGCCAGTAGTACCCTCGGGGGGGGGCATCAGCCCCAGCATTTT. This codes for CASSTLGGGHQPQHF.

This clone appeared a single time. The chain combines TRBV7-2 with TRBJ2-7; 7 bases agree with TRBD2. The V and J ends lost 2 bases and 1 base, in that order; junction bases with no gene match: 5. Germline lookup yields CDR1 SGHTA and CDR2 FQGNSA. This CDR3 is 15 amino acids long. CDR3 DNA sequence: TGTGCCAGCAGCTTAAGGGGACTATATTCCTACGAGCAGTACTTC. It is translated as CASSLRGLYSYEQYF.

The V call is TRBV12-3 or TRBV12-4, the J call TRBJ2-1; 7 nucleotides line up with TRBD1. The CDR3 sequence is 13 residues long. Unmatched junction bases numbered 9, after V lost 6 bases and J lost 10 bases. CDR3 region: CASSYAGGNEQFF. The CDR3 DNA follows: TGTGCCAGCAGCTACGCAGGGGGTAACGAGCAGTTCTTC.

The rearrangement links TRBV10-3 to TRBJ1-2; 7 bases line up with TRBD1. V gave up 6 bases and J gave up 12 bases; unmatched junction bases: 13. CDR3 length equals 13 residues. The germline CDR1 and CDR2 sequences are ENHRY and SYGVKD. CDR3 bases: TGTGCCATCAGGGCCTTTGACAGGGAAATAAACACCTTC. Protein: CAIRAFDREINTF.

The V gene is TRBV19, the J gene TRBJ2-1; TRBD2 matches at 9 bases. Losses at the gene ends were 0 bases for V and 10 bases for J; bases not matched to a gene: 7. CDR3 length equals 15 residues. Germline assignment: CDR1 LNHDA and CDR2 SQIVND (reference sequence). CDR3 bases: TGTGCCAGTAGTATAGATGCGGGGGGGCCCGGCGAGCAGTTCTTC. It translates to CASSIDAGGPGEQFF.

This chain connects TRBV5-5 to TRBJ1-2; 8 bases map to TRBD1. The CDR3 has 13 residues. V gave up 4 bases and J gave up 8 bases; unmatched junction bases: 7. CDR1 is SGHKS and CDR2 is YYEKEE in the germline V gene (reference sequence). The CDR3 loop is CASSPRTGYGYTF. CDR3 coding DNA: TGTGCCAGCAGCCCCCGGACAGGGTACGGCTACACCTTC.

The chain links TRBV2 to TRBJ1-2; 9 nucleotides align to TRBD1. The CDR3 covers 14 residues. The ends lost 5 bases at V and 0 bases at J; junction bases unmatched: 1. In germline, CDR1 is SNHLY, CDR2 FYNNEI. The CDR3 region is CASSYRGPNYGYTF. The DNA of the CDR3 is TGTGCCAGCAGTTACAGGGGGCCTAACTATGGCTACACCTTC. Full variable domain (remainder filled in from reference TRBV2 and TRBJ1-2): EPEVTQTPSHQVTQMGQEVILRCVPISNHLYFYWYRQILGQKVEFLVSFYNNEISEKSEIFDDQFSVERPDGSNFTLKIRSTKLEDSAMYFCASSYRGPNYGYTFGSGTRLTVV.

The CDR3 nucleotides are TGTGCCAGCTCACCCCCCCCGAGGGATACGCAGTATTTT. Residues: CASSPPPRDTQYF. The chain employs TRBV18 and TRBJ2-3; D is undetermined. This CDR3 region has 13 residues. V shed 3 bases and J shed 6 bases, with 10 bases lying between them. Germline V CDR1 and CDR2: KGHSH, LQKENI.

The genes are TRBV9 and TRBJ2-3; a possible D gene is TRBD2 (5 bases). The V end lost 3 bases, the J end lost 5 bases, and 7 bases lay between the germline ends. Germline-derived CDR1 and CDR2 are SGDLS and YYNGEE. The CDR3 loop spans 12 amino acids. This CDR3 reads CASSAGRDTQYF. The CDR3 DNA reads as TGTGCCAGCAGCGCGGGGAGAGATACGCAGTATTTT.

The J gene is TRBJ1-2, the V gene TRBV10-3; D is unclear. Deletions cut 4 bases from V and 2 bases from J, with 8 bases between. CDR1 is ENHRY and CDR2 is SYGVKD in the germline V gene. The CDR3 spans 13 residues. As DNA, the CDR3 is TGTGCCATCAGTGCAGAAGAAAACTATGGCTACACCTTC. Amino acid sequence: CAISAEENYGYTF.

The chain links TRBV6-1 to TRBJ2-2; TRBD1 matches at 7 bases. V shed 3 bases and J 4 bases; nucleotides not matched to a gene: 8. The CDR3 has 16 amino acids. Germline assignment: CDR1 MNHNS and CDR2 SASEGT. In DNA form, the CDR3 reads TGTGCCAGCAGTGATGGGACAGAGATCCTCACCGGGGAGCTGTTTTTT. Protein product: CASSDGTEILTGELFF.

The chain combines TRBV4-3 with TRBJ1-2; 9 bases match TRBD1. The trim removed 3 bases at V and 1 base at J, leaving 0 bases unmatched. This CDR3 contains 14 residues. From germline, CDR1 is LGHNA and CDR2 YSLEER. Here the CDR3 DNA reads TGCGCCAGCAGCCAGACAGGGGGTAACTATGGCTACACCTTC. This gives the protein CASSQTGGNYGYTF.

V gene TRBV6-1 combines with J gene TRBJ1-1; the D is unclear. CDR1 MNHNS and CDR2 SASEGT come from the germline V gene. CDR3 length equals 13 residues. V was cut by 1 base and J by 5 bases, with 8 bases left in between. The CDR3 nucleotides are TGTGCCAGCAGTGAAGGGGAGAGGACTGAAGCTTTCTTT. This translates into CASSEGERTEAFF.

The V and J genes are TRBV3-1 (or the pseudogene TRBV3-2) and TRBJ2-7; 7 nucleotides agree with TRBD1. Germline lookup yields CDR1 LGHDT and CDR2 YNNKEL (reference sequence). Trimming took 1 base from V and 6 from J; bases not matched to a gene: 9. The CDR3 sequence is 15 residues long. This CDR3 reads CASSQAGTAFSEQYF. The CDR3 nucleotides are TGTGCCAGCAGCCAAGCCGGGACAGCCTTCTCCGAGCAGTACTTC.

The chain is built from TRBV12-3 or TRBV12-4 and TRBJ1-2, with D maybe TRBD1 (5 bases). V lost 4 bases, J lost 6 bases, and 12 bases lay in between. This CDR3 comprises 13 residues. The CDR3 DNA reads TGTGCCAGCAGTTCGACCAGGGTGGATGGCTACACCTTC. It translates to CASSSTRVDGYTF.

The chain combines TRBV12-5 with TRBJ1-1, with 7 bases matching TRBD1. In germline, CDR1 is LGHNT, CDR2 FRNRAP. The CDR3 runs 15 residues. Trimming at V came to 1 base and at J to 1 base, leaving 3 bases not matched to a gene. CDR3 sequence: CASGLAGTANTEAFF. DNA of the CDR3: TGTGCTAGTGGTTTGGCCGGGACAGCGAACACTGAAGCTTTCTTT.

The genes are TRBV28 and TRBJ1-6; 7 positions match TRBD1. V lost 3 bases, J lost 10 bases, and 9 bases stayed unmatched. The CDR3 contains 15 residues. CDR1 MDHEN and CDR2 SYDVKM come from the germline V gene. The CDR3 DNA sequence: TGTGCCAGCAGTTTCCCGACAGGGATAAGATCACCCCTCCACTTT. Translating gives CASSFPTGIRSPLHF. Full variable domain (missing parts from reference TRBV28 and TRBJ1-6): DVKVTQSSRYLVKRTGEKVFLECVQDMDHENMFWYRQDPGLGLRLIYFSYDVKMKEKGDIPEGYSVSREKKERFSLILESASTNQTSMYLCASSFPTGIRSPLHFGNGTRLTVT.

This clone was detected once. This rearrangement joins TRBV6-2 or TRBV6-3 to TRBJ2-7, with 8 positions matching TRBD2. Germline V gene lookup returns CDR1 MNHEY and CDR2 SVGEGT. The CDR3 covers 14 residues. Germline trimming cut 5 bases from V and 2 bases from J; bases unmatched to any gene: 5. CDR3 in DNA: TGTGCCAGCAGTCGAGGACTAGCCCCCTACGAGCAGTACTTC. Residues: CASSRGLAPYEQYF.

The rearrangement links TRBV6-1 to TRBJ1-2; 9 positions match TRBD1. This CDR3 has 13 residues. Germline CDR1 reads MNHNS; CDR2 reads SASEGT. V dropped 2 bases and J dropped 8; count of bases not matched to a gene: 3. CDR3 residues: CASSELQGAGYTF. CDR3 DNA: TGTGCCAGCAGTGAACTACAGGGGGCAGGCTACACCTTC.

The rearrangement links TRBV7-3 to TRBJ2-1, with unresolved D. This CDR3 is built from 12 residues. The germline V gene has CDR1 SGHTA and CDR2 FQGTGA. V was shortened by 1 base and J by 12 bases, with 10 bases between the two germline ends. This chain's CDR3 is CASSLIGRRQFF. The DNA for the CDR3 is TGTGCCAGCAGCTTAATAGGCAGGCGGCAGTTCTTC.

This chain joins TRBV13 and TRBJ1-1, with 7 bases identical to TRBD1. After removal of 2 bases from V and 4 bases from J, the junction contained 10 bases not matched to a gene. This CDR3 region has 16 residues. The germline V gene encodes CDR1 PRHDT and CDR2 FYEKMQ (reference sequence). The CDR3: CASSLRGRGVGTEAFF. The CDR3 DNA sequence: TGTGCCAGCAGCTTAAGGGGCAGGGGGGTAGGCACTGAAGCTTTCTTT.

CDR3 nucleotide sequence: TGTGCCAGCAGCCAATCGACAGGGGTTTCCAAAAACATTCAGTACTTC. As protein: CASSQSTGVSKNIQYF. The rearrangement uses TRBV14 and TRBJ2-4; 8 nucleotides align to TRBD1. The CDR3 covers 16 residues. Germline V gives CDR1 SGHDN, CDR2 FVKESK. V was pared by 2 bases and J by 2 bases, with 5 bases of the junction left unmatched.

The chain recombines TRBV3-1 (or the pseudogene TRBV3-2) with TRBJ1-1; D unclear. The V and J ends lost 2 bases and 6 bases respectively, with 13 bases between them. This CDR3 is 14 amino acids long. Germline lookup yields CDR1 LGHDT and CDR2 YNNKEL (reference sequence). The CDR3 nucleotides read TGTGCCAGCAGCCAAATAAGAGGCACTGCTGAAGCTTTCTTT. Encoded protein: CASSQIRGTAEAFF.

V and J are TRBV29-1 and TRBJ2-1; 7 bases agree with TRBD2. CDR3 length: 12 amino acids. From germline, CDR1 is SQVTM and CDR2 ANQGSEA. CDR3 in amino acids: CTGGGLYNEQFF. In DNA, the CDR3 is TGCACTGGGGGAGGGCTCTACAATGAGCAGTTCTTC.

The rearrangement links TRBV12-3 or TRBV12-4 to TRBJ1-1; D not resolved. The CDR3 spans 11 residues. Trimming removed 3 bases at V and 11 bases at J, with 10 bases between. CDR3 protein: CASSLSKLAFF. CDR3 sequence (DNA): TGTGCCAGCAGTTTGAGCAAATTGGCTTTCTTT.

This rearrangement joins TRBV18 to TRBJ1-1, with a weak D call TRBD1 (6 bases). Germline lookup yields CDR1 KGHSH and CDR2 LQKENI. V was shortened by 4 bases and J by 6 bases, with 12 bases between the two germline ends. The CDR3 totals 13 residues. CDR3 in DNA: TGTGCCAGCTCACTATTGGGGGGGCCTGAAGCTTTCTTT. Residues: CASSLLGGPEAFF. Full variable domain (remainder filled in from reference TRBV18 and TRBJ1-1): NAGVMQNPRHLVRRRGQEARLRCSPMKGHSHVYWYRQLPEEGLKFMVYLQKENIIDESGMPKERFSAEFPKEGPSILRIQQVVRGDSAAYFCASSLLGGPEAFFGQGTRLTVV.

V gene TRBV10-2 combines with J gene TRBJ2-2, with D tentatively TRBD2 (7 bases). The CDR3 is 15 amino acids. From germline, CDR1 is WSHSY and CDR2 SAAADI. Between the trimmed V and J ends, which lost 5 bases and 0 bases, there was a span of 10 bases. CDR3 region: CASSLGGANTGELFF. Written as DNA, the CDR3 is TGCGCCAGCAGTCTAGGGGGGGCGAACACCGGGGAGCTGTTTTTT.

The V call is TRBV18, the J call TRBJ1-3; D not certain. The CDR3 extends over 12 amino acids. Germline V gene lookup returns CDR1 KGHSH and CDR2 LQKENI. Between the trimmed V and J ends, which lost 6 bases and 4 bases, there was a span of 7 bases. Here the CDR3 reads CASSAQGNTIYF. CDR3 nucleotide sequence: TGTGCCAGCTCTGCACAGGGAAACACCATATATTTT.